Each of the 14 T cell receptor beta chains below was sequenced from the same sample in a study of shared clonotypes between healthy human individuals. TCRdb's table, derived via immunoSEQ multiplex PCR, lists solely in-frame clones and lacks some. The sample contains nearly 1 million clones, 76% of which appear only once. Material: memory CD4+ T cells sorted from blood. Subset given: CD45RA-negative fraction. Receptor source: a man between 18 and 35 years old in good health.

This clone has a single count. The chain joins TRBV6-5 to TRBJ1-2; the match to TRBD1 covers 9 bases. V was pared by 10 bases and J by 8 bases, with 14 bases of the junction left unmatched. Germline V gene lookup returns CDR1 MNHEY and CDR2 SVGAGI. The CDR3 extends over 14 amino acids. CDR3 DNA: TGTGCCACCTCCTTACTACAGGGGGCGGGCGGCTACACCTTC. This encodes CATSLLQGAGGYTF.

This chain connects TRBV29-1 to TRBJ1-5; D is perhaps TRBD1 (5 bases). The germline gives CDR1 SQVTM, CDR2 ANQGSEA. The CDR3 sequence is 13 residues long. V dropped 7 bases and J dropped 3 bases, with 13 bases sitting between them. CDR3 sequence reads: CSAGAGDNQPQHF. The CDR3, as DNA: TGCAGCGCCGGGGCAGGAGACAATCAGCCCCAGCATTTT.

The chain joins TRBV6-5 to TRBJ2-7, with D perhaps TRBD1 or TRBD2 (6 bases each). CDR1 and CDR2 from the germline V gene are MNHEY and SVGAGI. This CDR3 is built from 14 residues. Trimming removed 8 bases from V and 7 bases from J, with 21 bases in between. The CDR3 loop is CASRMGGSRREQYF. The CDR3 region has the DNA TGTGCCAGCCGCATGGGGGGCTCCCGTCGGGAGCAGTACTTC.

This chain connects TRBV11-2 to TRBJ2-1; D may be TRBD2 (5 bases). The CDR3 has 14 residues. From germline, CDR1 is SGHAT and CDR2 FQNNGV. The V and J ends lost 5 bases and 5 bases respectively, with 13 bases between them. CDR3 protein: CASSIQEGNNEQFF. CDR3 nucleotide sequence: TGTGCCAGCAGCATTCAAGAGGGCAACAATGAGCAGTTCTTC.

This sequence joins TRBV7-2 and TRBJ1-1; D gene uncertain. This CDR3 comprises 13 residues. The germline V and J ends were trimmed by 4 bases and 4 bases, with 10 bases remaining between them. CDR1 is SGHTA, CDR2 FQGNSA, per germline. CDR3 sequence reads: CASSSGRLTEAFF. DNA of the CDR3: TGTGCCAGCAGCTCAGGACGGCTCACTGAAGCTTTCTTT.

The V and J genes are TRBV7-9 and TRBJ2-7, with D perhaps matching TRBD1 or TRBD2 (5 bases each). The V end was cut by 1 base, the J end by 0 bases, with 10 bases between. Germline CDR1 and CDR2: SEHNR and FQNEAQ (reference sequence). The CDR3 loop spans 15 amino acids. The CDR3 sequence: CASSLGAGSSYEQYF. In DNA, the CDR3 is TGTGCCAGCAGCTTAGGGGCAGGGAGCTCCTACGAGCAGTACTTC.

In nucleotides, the CDR3 is TGTGCCAGTACCAAAAACTACGAGCAGTACTTC. Its translation: CASTKNYEQYF. The chain employs TRBV19 and TRBJ2-7; D is ambiguous. CDR3 length: 11 amino acids. CDR1 is LNHDA, CDR2 SQIVND, per germline (reference sequence). V was shortened by 7 bases and J by 3 bases, with 7 bases between the two germline ends.

The chain is built from TRBV7-2 and TRBJ1-6; 7 nucleotides line up with TRBD1. CDR1 and CDR2 from the germline V gene are SGHTA and FQGNSA. After removal of 1 base from V and 10 bases from J, the junction contained 4 bases not matched to a gene. This CDR3 has 14 amino acids. Here the CDR3 reads CASSLDRGQSPLHF. Here the CDR3 DNA reads TGTGCCAGCAGCTTAGATAGGGGGCAATCACCCCTCCACTTT.

This chain connects TRBV15 to TRBJ1-6; D is unclear. There are 13 residues in the CDR3. V lost 0 bases, J lost 7 bases, and 4 bases lay in between. CDR1 is LNHNV, CDR2 YYDKDF, per germline (reference sequence). The chain's CDR3 is CATSRDRNSPLHF. DNA for the CDR3: TGTGCCACCAGCAGAGATAGGAATTCACCCCTCCACTTT.

J is TRBJ2-2 and V is TRBV7-2, with unresolved D. This CDR3 is built from 13 residues. Per the germline V gene, CDR1 is SGHTA and CDR2 is FQGNSA. Trimming stripped 3 bases from V and 5 bases from J, with 7 bases between. The CDR3 region is CASSFAGTGELFF. CDR3 coding DNA: TGTGCCAGCAGCTTCGCTGGGACCGGGGAGCTGTTTTTT. Using reference TRBV7-2 and TRBJ2-2 for the parts outside the CDR3, the full variable domain is GAGVSQSPSNKVTEKGKDVELRCDPISGHTALYWYRQSLGQGLEFLIYFQGNSAPDKSGLPSDRFSAERTGGSVSTLTIQRTQQEDSAVYLCASSFAGTGELFFGEGSRLTVL.

This clone occurred once. The chain links TRBV6-5 to TRBJ2-3; D may match TRBD1 or TRBD2 (6 bases each). V was cut by 6 bases and J by 4 bases, with 17 bases left in between. Germline V lookup: CDR1 MNHEY, CDR2 SVGAGI. The CDR3 has 15 residues. CDR3 sequence: CASRGIGGRADTQYF. CDR3 coding DNA: TGTGCCAGCAGGGGGATTGGGGGGCGCGCAGATACGCAGTATTTT.

The chain employs TRBV30 and TRBJ1-2; the D gene is possibly TRBD1 (5 bases). Germline loops: CDR1 GTSNPN, CDR2 SVGIG (reference sequence). There are 14 residues in the CDR3. V dropped 5 bases and J dropped 2 bases, with 15 bases sitting between them. This CDR3 reads CAWGRRGVNYGYTF. CDR3 coding DNA: TGTGCCTGGGGACGCCGGGGGGTGAACTATGGCTACACCTTC.

Details on this clone: Germline is not matched at one junction end, which may reflect a read error. The CDR3, as DNA: TGTGCTAGCACCTTAGGCAGGAGGACTAGCGGGAGTCCCTCCTACGAGCAGTACTTC. Residues: CASTLGRRTSGSPSYEQYF. The rearrangement joins TRBV7-7 to TRBJ2-7; 13 bases map to TRBD2. This CDR3 is built from 19 residues. Germline CDR1 SSHAT, CDR2 FNYEAQ (reference sequence). The variable domain in full, with the rest retrieved from reference TRBV7-7 and TRBJ2-7, is GAGVSQSPRYKVTKRGQDVTLRCDPISSHATLYWYQQALGQGPEFLTYFNYEAQPDKSGLPSDRFSAERPEGSISTLTIQRTEQRDSAMYRCASTLGRRTSGSPSYEQYFGPGTRLTVT.

CDR3 in DNA: TGTGCCAGCACTTTCAAAGATACGCAGTATTTT. Amino acids: CASTFKDTQYF. The chain uses TRBV2 and TRBJ2-3; D not resolved. Germline V gene sequence: CDR1 SNHLY, CDR2 FYNNEI. The CDR3 loop spans 11 amino acids. Deletions cut 7 bases from V and 5 bases from J, with 7 bases between.